This is a list of T cell receptor beta chains from one sample in a study of tumor-infiltrating lymphocytes in localized non-small cell lung cancer. The data were produced by immunoSEQ multiplex PCR, yet TCRdb's version contains in-frame clones alone and is incomplete. Among tens of thousands of clones listed, just under 70% were seen once. Sequences were obtained from lung tumor tissue. All receptors derive from a human donor with non-small cell lung cancer. CDR3s include the opening cysteine and the closing phenylalanine or tryptophan. The D gene is left open where the match is weak. Only part of the rows carry a size: once, few, many, or a class if the clone is expanded.

d_call: -; clone_size: -; v_call: TRBV9; j_call: TRBJ2-3; cdr3_aa: CASSVRPSSSTDTQYF; cdr3_nt: TGTGCCAGCAGCGTACGTCCATCTTCTAGCACAGATACGCAGTATTTT
d_call: -; clone_size: -; v_call: TRBV30; j_call: TRBJ1-5; cdr3_aa: CAWSVRSNQPQHF; cdr3_nt: TGTGCCTGGAGTGTACGTAGCAATCAGCCCCAGCATTTT
d_call: TRBD2; clone_size: -; v_call: TRBV7-2; j_call: TRBJ2-1; cdr3_aa: CASRPGGSGRGEQFF; cdr3_nt: TGTGCCAGCAGACCAGGGGGTAGCGGGAGGGGTGAGCAGTTCTTC
d_call: -; clone_size: -; v_call: TRBV27; j_call: TRBJ2-7; cdr3_aa: CASSLGGARTYEQYF; cdr3_nt: TGTGCCAGCAGCCTTGGGGGGGCGCGGACCTACGAGCAGTACTTC
d_call: -; clone_size: -; v_call: TRBV28; j_call: TRBJ1-3; cdr3_aa: CASRTTVDFSGNTIYF; cdr3_nt: TGTGCCAGCAGGACGACAGTGGACTTCTCTGGAAACACCATATATTTT
d_call: -; clone_size: -; v_call: TRBV7-8; j_call: TRBJ2-7; cdr3_aa: CASSLVAAGSSYEQYF; cdr3_nt: TGTGCCAGCAGCTTAGTCGCGGCAGGTTCCTCCTACGAGCAGTACTTC
d_call: TRBD1; clone_size: -; v_call: TRBV7-2; j_call: TRBJ1-4; cdr3_aa: CASSLGDRRNEKLFF; cdr3_nt: TGTGCCAGCAGCTTGGGGGACAGGCGGAATGAAAAACTGTTTTTT
d_call: -; clone_size: -; v_call: TRBV6-1; j_call: TRBJ1-5; cdr3_aa: CASSEALAAGNQPQHF; cdr3_nt: TGTGCCAGCAGTGAAGCCTTAGCGGCAGGTAATCAGCCCCAGCATTTT
d_call: -; clone_size: medium-sized; v_call: TRBV7-9; j_call: TRBJ2-1; cdr3_aa: CASSFGDNEQFF; cdr3_nt: TGTGCCAGCAGCTTTGGCGACAATGAGCAGTTCTTC
d_call: TRBD1; clone_size: -; v_call: TRBV25-1; j_call: TRBJ1-1; cdr3_aa: CATGGRTGGLVEAFF; cdr3_nt: TGTGCCACCGGTGGGAGGACAGGGGGCCTTGTTGAAGCTTTCTTT
d_call: TRBD1; clone_size: -; v_call: TRBV7-9; j_call: TRBJ2-7; cdr3_aa: CASETGDNEQYF; cdr3_nt: TGTGCCAGCGAAACAGGGGATAACGAGCAGTACTTC
d_call: TRBD1; clone_size: few; v_call: TRBV11-2; j_call: TRBJ2-5; cdr3_aa: CASSLGSGQGYLETQYF; cdr3_nt: TGTGCCAGCAGCTTAGGGTCCGGACAGGGTTATTTAGAGACCCAGTACTTC
d_call: -; clone_size: -; v_call: TRBV5-1; j_call: TRBJ2-1; cdr3_aa: CASSLDRSTYNEQFF; cdr3_nt: TGCGCCAGCAGCTTGGATAGGTCTACATACAATGAGCAGTTCTTC
d_call: TRBD2; clone_size: -; v_call: TRBV28; j_call: TRBJ2-7; cdr3_aa: CASSSVTSGSSYEQYF; cdr3_nt: TGTGCCAGCAGTTCCGTGACTAGCGGGAGCTCCTACGAGCAGTACTTC
d_call: TRBD1; clone_size: few; v_call: TRBV2; j_call: TRBJ2-7; cdr3_aa: CASRGDREYF; cdr3_nt: TGTGCCAGCAGGGGGGACAGAGAGTACTTC
d_call: TRBD1; clone_size: -; v_call: TRBV6-5; j_call: TRBJ1-1; cdr3_aa: CASSPGGVGPAFF; cdr3_nt: TGTGCCAGCAGTCCAGGGGGTGTAGGTCCAGCTTTCTTT
d_call: -; clone_size: -; v_call: TRBV11-1; j_call: TRBJ1-1; cdr3_aa: CASSSPPFGAFF; cdr3_nt: TGTGCCAGCAGCTCGCCGCCTTTCGGGGCTTTCTTT
d_call: -; clone_size: -; v_call: TRBV2; j_call: TRBJ2-6; cdr3_aa: CASSRGPYRYKAGQRPDF; cdr3_nt: TGTGCCAGCAGTCGAGGGCCTTACCGATACAAAGCGGGCCAACGTCCTGACTTC
d_call: TRBD2; clone_size: -; v_call: TRBV9; j_call: TRBJ2-2; cdr3_aa: CASSVGVSPGLAPILTNTGELFF; cdr3_nt: TGTGCCAGCAGCGTAGGGGTCAGCCCGGGACTAGCCCCTATTCTGACGAACACCGGGGAGCTGTTTTTT
d_call: -; clone_size: -; v_call: TRBV4-1; j_call: TRBJ2-3; cdr3_aa: CASSQVRVGTQYF; cdr3_nt: TGCGCCAGCAGCCAAGTCCGGGTGGGTACGCAGTATTTT
d_call: -; clone_size: medium-sized; v_call: TRBV18; j_call: TRBJ1-1; cdr3_aa: CASSPEASAFF; cdr3_nt: TGTGCCAGCTCACCAGAGGCATCAGCTTTCTTT
d_call: -; clone_size: -; v_call: TRBV5-1; j_call: TRBJ2-1; cdr3_aa: CASSLPTVGLNEQFF; cdr3_nt: TGCGCCAGCAGCCTGCCGACAGTGGGTTTGAATGAGCAGTTCTTC
d_call: -; clone_size: few; v_call: TRBV27; j_call: TRBJ2-7; cdr3_aa: CASSLSIPGTRHYEQYF; cdr3_nt: TGTGCCAGCAGTTTATCGATTCCCGGGACCAGACACTACGAGCAGTACTTC
d_call: -; clone_size: few; v_call: TRBV7-9; j_call: TRBJ1-1; cdr3_aa: CASSSGQKFEAFF; cdr3_nt: TGTGCCAGCAGTTCCGGACAGAAATTTGAAGCTTTCTTT
d_call: -; clone_size: once; v_call: TRBV6-5; j_call: TRBJ2-1; cdr3_aa: CASSSAGEQFF; cdr3_nt: TGTGCCAGCAGTTCGGCAGGTGAGCAGTTCTTC